Listed here are 17 T cell receptor beta chains from one sample, sequenced in a study of T-cell reconstitution after alpha-beta-depleted transplantation in children. A TCRbeta library incorporating unique molecular identifiers was prepared. TCRdb processed the PCR reads anew with MiXCR; each CDR3 protein has one entry. Here the sample spans approximately 200,000 distinct CDR3 sequences, about 6% being singletons. Sequenced material: PBMCs, taken before TCRalphabeta/CD19-depleted stem cell transplant. The receptors shown here come from a girl under three years old with combined immunodeficiency, due to receive a stem cell transplant.

At least ten counts were recorded for this clonotype. V and J are TRBV6-5 and TRBJ2-5; D perhaps matches TRBD2 (6 bases). The CDR3 sequence is 15 residues long. Germline V gene data show CDR1 as MNHEY and CDR2 as SVGAGI. V lost 0 bases and J lost 5, with 13 bases in between. Here the CDR3 reads CASSYSISAGETQYF. The CDR3 coding sequence is TGTGCCAGCAGTTACTCGATCAGCGCGGGGGAGACCCAGTACTTC.

The rearrangement uses TRBV2 and TRBJ2-3; the match to TRBD1 covers 7 bases. Germline-derived CDR1 and CDR2 are SNHLY and FYNNEI. This CDR3 comprises 18 residues. V trimming: 5 bases; J trimming: 3 bases; junction bases outside the gene matches: 17. The CDR3, as DNA: TGTGCCAGCAGTTTTATTATTGAGGGGGCAGATGTGACAGATACGCAGTATTTT. Its translation is CASSFIIEGADVTDTQYF.

This rearrangement joins TRBV9 to TRBJ2-2; D might be TRBD2 (5 bases). Trimming cost V 0 bases and J 10 bases, with 13 bases left between them. This CDR3 has 14 residues. From germline, CDR1 is SGDLS and CDR2 YYNGEE. CDR3 sequence reads: CASSVAGVLEELFF. The CDR3 nucleotides read TGTGCCAGCAGCGTAGCCGGGGTCCTCGAGGAGCTGTTTTTT.

This clonotype was seen ten or more times. The V and J genes are TRBV7-6 and TRBJ2-7; D is possibly TRBD1 or TRBD2 (5 bases each). CDR3 size: 14 residues. Germline V gene sequence: CDR1 SGHVS, CDR2 FNYEAQ. Trimming took off 2 bases at V and 0 bases at J, with 8 bases between the two ends. CDR3: CASSLWGNSYEQYF. CDR3 DNA: TGTGCCAGCAGCTTATGGGGGAACTCCTACGAGCAGTACTTC.

The chain joins TRBV5-1 to TRBJ2-7, with TRBD2 matching 10 bases. J lost 3 bases, V lost 3 bases, and 6 bases had no gene match. The CDR3 sequence is 15 residues long. Looked up from germline, CDR1 is SGHRS and CDR2 is YFSETQ. In DNA form, the CDR3 reads TGCGCCAGCAGCTCCGGACTAGCGGATAACTACGAGCAGTACTTC. The encoded protein is CASSSGLADNYEQYF.

Worth noting for this clonotype: Possible read error: a much larger clone is one base away. The rearrangement joins TRBV7-6 to TRBJ1-6; 9 bases match TRBD1. CDR1 SGHVS and CDR2 FNYEAQ come from the germline V gene. The CDR3 extends over 15 amino acids. The CDR3 nucleotides read TGTGCCAACAGCGCGGACAGGGGCTATAATTCACCCCTCCACTTT. Amino acid sequence: CANSADRGYNSPLHF.

This clonotype was observed at least ten times. V gene TRBV15 combines with J gene TRBJ2-3; D is unresolved. Trimming removed 0 bases at V and 0 bases at J, with 4 bases between. This CDR3 has 14 residues. Germline lookup yields CDR1 LNHNV and CDR2 YYDKDF (reference sequence). In DNA, the CDR3 is TGTGCCACCAGCAGAGAGGGGAGCACAGATACGCAGTATTTT. Translating it yields CATSREGSTDTQYF.

This clonotype occurred many times. V is TRBV4-1 and J is TRBJ2-2; TRBD2 matches 13 bases. The V gene's germline CDR1 is MGHRA and CDR2 YSYEKL. The ends lost 4 bases at V and 6 bases at J; junction bases unmatched: 5. The CDR3 runs to 16 residues. CDR3: CASSRGLAGVSGELFF. The CDR3 coding sequence is TGCGCCAGCAGCCGAGGACTAGCGGGAGTATCCGGGGAGCTGTTTTTT.

A note on this clonotype: A clone one base away is much larger, so this may be a read error. The CDR3 does not close with the conserved phenylalanine or tryptophan, likely indicating a read error. The genes are TRBV15 and TRBJ2-5, with D possibly matching TRBD2 (5 bases). The germline gives CDR1 LNHNV, CDR2 YYDKDF (reference sequence). The CDR3 has 19 residues. The V gene lost 1 base and the J gene lost 5 bases, with 26 bases spanning the gap. The CDR3 DNA sequence: TGTGCCACCAGCAGAGTTCCGTCGGCTGTAGCGTCGGTGAGGGAGACCCAGTACGTC. Its translation: CATSRVPSAVASVRETQYV.

This clonotype was seen at least ten times. This chain links TRBV14 with TRBJ1-1; D is undetermined. Trimming cost V 4 bases and J 1 base, with 7 bases left between them. The CDR3 spans 13 residues. CDR1 is SGHDN and CDR2 is FVKESK in the germline V gene. The DNA of the CDR3 is TGTGCCAGCAGCCGCACAAAGAACACTGAAGCTTTCTTT. It yields the protein CASSRTKNTEAFF.

The rearrangement uses TRBV6-2 or TRBV6-3 and TRBJ2-2, with TRBD1 matching 9 bases. V trimming: 6 bases; J trimming: 6 bases; junction bases outside the gene matches: 8. The CDR3 runs 15 residues. The germline CDR1 and CDR2 sequences are MNHEY and SVGEGT. Here the CDR3 reads CASRITGGRAGELFF. Written as DNA, the CDR3 is TGTGCCAGCAGAATAACAGGGGGCCGAGCCGGGGAGCTGTTTTTT.

Ten or more counts support this clonotype. The CDR3 DNA is TGTGCCAGCAGCTCATCCGGGACTAGCGGCACAGATACGCAGTATTTT. Encoded protein: CASSSSGTSGTDTQYF. This chain links TRBV13 with TRBJ2-3; TRBD2 matches 10 bases. The CDR3 has 16 amino acids. Germline V gene lookup returns CDR1 PRHDT and CDR2 FYEKMQ (reference sequence). The J segment lost 1 base and the V segment lost 4 bases, leaving 5 bases of the junction unmatched. The full variable domain, in which reference TRBV13 and TRBJ2-3 provide the parts outside the CDR3, is AAGVIQSPRHLIKEKRETATLKCYPIPRHDTVYWYQQGPGQDPQFLISFYEKMQSDKGSIPDRFSAQQFSDYHSELNMSSLELGDSALYFCASSSSGTSGTDTQYFGPGTRLTVL.

This clonotype has a count of ten or more. The chain is built from TRBV11-2 and TRBJ1-1; D gene uncertain. The CDR3 consists of 16 residues. V gave up 4 bases and J gave up 8 bases, with 23 bases separating them. Germline V lookup: CDR1 SGHAT, CDR2 FQNNGV. Here the CDR3 DNA reads TGTGCCAGCAGCTCCTACAAGGGCCGGAACGCAGGAGAAGCTTTCTTT. Protein product: CASSSYKGRNAGEAFF.

This clonotype has only a few counts. This chain connects TRBV5-1 to TRBJ1-1; 8 bases fit TRBD1. V trimming: 3 bases; J trimming: 0 bases; junction bases outside the gene matches: 7. This CDR3 has 16 amino acids. Germline V gene sequence: CDR1 SGHRS, CDR2 YFSETQ. The CDR3 coding sequence is TGCGCCAGCAGCTCGTACGGGACAGGTATGAACACTGAAGCTTTCTTT. It is translated as CASSSYGTGMNTEAFF. The whole variable domain, filled in from reference TRBV5-1 and TRBJ1-1, reads KAGVTQTPRYLIKTRGQQVTLSCSPISGHRSVSWYQQTPGQGLQFLFEYFSETQRNKGNFPGRFSGRQFSNSRSEMNVSTLELGDSALYLCASSSYGTGMNTEAFFGQGTRLTVV.

This chain uses TRBV7-2 with TRBJ2-7; 9 bases agree with TRBD2. Trimming removed 4 bases from V and 2 bases from J; junction bases left unmatched: 12. Germline-derived CDR1 and CDR2 are SGHTA and FQGNSA. The CDR3 consists of 17 residues. In nucleotides, the CDR3 is TGTGCCAGCAGCTCGCACCCCCAGCGGGAGGTTCCCTACGAGCAGTACTTC. Translated, it gives CASSSHPQREVPYEQYF.

This clonotype was seen many times. The chain uses TRBV28 and TRBJ2-1; a possible D gene is TRBD2 (5 bases). The CDR3 consists of 15 residues. V lost 6 bases to trimming and J lost 1 base, with 13 bases between them. Germline CDR1 and CDR2: MDHEN and SYDVKM. The CDR3 DNA reads as TGTGCCAGCAGACGAGGGATTGCGTCCTACAATGAGCAGTTCTTC. Translated: CASRRGIASYNEQFF.

This clonotype was seen many times. The chain couples TRBV29-1 to TRBJ1-1, with a weak D call TRBD1 (5 bases). CDR1 is SQVTM and CDR2 is ANQGSEA in the germline V gene. V lost 3 bases, J lost 11 bases, and 22 bases lay in between. This CDR3 is built from 14 residues. In nucleotides, the CDR3 is TGCAGCGTTGATTTCCAAAGGGGTGTATCAAAGGCTTTCTTT. Translation gives CSVDFQRGVSKAFF. Full variable domain (remainder filled in from reference TRBV29-1 and TRBJ1-1): SAVISQKPSRDICQRGTSLTIQCQVDSQVTMMFWYRQQPGQSLTLIATANQGSEATYESGFVIDKFPISRPNLTFSTLTVSNMSPEDSSIYLCSVDFQRGVSKAFFGQGTRLTVV.